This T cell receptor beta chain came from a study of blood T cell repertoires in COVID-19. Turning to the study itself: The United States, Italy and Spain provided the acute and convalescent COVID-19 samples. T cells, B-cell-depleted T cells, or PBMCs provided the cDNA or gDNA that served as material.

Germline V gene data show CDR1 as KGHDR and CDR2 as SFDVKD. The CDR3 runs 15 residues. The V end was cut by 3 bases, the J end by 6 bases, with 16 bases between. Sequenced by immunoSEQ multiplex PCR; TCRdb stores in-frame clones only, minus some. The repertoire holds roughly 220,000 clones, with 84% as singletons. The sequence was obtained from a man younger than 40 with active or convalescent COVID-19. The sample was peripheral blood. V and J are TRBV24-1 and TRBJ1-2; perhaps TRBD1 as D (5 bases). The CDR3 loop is CATSDPNDRRDGYTF. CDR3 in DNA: TGTGCCACCAGTGATCCCAATGACAGAAGGGATGGCTACACCTTC.